This T cell receptor (beta chain) was identified in a study of cytomegalovirus exposure and HLA in healthy donors. The study's findings and limits: TCR sequences were mostly rare, though some public TCRs occurred in many donors.

Comment on this clone: The antigen remains unidentified.

Repertoires were generated with immunoSEQ multiplex PCR, while TCRdb's copy carries only in-frame clones and drops some. This table holds some 150,000 clones, roughly nine tenths found once. V was pared by 5 bases and J by 3 bases, with 12 bases of the junction left unmatched. The CDR3 spans 16 residues. CDR1 and CDR2 (germline): KGHSH, LQKENI. Sequencing was carried out using PBMCs. This sequence joins TRBV18 and TRBJ1-1; 7 bases fit TRBD1. The sequence was obtained from a woman under 30 in good health and CMV-seropositive. CDR3 sequence (DNA): TGTGCCAGCTCAATATATACGAATACAGGGGACACTGAAGCTTTCTTT. Amino acid sequence: CASSIYTNTGDTEAFF.